This TCR beta chain was retrieved from a study of identical twins. Unique molecular identifiers were present on the cDNA, which also gained a universal primer site by template switching. TCRdb re-derived calls from the 5' RACE reads in MiXCR, one entry per CDR3 protein. Of hundreds of thousands of distinct CDR3 sequences in the sample, around a sixth are singletons; the top ten hold about an eighth. Whole-study findings and limits: The authors noted that invariant MAIT and iNKT cells could partly confound zero-insertion analyses.

This clonotype was seen repeatedly, ten times or more. Antigen: not known. V was pared by 6 bases and J by 1 base, with 13 bases between. This CDR3 region has 14 residues. The same data also went into a second study, on T cells expressing NK-cell markers. That paper adds: The study sequenced eight donors, seven HCMV-seropositive and one seronegative.

This sequence was found in a woman aged 18-29 years in good health. The genes are TRBV12-3 or TRBV12-4 and TRBJ2-7, with unresolved D. The sequencing sample was made of PBMCs. This chain's CDR3 is CASSPIRNSYEQYF. The CDR3 DNA follows: TGTGCCAGCAGCCCTATCCGAAATTCCTACGAGCAGTACTTC.